This T cell receptor (beta chain) was captured in a study of shared clonotypes between healthy human individuals. The assay used deep level. Data came from immunoSEQ multiplex PCR; TCRdb stores just in-frame clones and leaves some out. The sample has some 1.5 million clones, 95% to 99% seen once. CDR3 length equals 16 residues. V shed 0 bases, J shed 8 bases, and the junction held 10 bases outside the gene matches. Per the germline V gene, CDR1 is SGDLS and CDR2 is YYNGEE. The rearrangement joins TRBV9 to TRBJ2-1, with TRBD2 matching over 8 bases. The source of this sequence is a man aged 30-40 years in good health. Sequencing input: naive CD4+ T cells sorted from blood. As for subset: CD45RA+ positively selected. In DNA form, the CDR3 reads TGTGCCAGCAGCGTAGTGCCCACTAGCGGTATCTATGAGCAGTTCTTC. Protein sequence: CASSVVPTSGIYEQFF.